There are a few counts of the clone carrying this T cell receptor (beta chain). These data come from a study of CD8+ T cells in alopecia areata. Samples from alopecia areata patients were lesional scalp punch biopsies and peripheral blood. Reverse transcribed after extraction, RNA yielded cDNA as the sequencing template. Sequencing was performed with immunoSEQ multiplex PCR; in TCRdb, only in-frame clones are kept and a portion is missing. The data contain 69,000 or so clones, 55% to 65% of them singletons. With 0 bases removed from V and 5 bases from J, the gap between germline ends came to 8 bases. The CDR3 extends over 14 amino acids. Germline CDR1 LGHNA, CDR2 YSLEER.

The specimen was CD8+ T cells sorted from blood, collected at week 0. The chain uses TRBV4-3 and TRBJ2-4; tentative D call: TRBD1 (5 bases). This TCR was recovered from a human donor with alopecia areata. The CDR3 here is CASSQEGAENIQYF. CDR3 DNA sequence: TGCGCCAGCAGCCAAGAAGGGGCAGAAAACATTCAGTACTTC.